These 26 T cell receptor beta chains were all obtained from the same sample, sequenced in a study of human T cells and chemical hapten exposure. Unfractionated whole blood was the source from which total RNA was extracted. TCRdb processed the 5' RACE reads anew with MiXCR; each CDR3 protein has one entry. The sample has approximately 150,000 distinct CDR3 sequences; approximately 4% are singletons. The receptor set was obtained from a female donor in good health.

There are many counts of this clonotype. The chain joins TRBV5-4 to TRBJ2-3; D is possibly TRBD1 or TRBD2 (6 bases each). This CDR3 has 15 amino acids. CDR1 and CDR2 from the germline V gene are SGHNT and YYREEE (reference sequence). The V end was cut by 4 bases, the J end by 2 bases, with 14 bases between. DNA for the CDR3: TGTGCCAGCAGCCAACAGGGACTCGACACAGATACGCAGTATTTT. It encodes CASSQQGLDTDTQYF.

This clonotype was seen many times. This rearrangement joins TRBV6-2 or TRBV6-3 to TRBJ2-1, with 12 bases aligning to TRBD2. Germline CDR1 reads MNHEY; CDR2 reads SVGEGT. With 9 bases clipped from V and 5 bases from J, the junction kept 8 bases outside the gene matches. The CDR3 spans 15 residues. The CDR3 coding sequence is TGTGCCAGTCTAACTAGCGGGGGGCAACACAATGAGCAGTTCTTC. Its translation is CASLTSGGQHNEQFF.

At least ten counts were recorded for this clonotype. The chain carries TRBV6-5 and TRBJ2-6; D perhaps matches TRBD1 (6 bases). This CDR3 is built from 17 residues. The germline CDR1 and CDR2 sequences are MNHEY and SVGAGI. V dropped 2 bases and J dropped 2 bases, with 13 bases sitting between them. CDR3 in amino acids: CASSYLGQFAGANVLTF. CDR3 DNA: TGTGCCAGCAGTTACCTGGGACAATTCGCTGGGGCCAACGTCCTGACTTTC.

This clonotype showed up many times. CDR3 DNA: TGTGCCAGCAGTTTATGGTTGATCGGGACAAAAGGAGAAAAACTGTTTTTT. Translated, it gives CASSLWLIGTKGEKLFF. V and J are TRBV12-3 or TRBV12-4 and TRBJ1-4; TRBD1 might be the D (6 bases). The V end lost 2 bases, the J end lost 8 bases, and 21 bases lay between the germline ends. There are 17 residues in the CDR3.

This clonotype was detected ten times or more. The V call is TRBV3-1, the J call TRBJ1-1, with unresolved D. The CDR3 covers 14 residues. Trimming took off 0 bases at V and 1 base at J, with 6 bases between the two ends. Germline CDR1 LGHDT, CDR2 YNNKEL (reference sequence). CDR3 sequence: CASSQDTWNTEAFF. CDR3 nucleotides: TGTGCCAGCAGCCAAGACACTTGGAACACTGAAGCTTTCTTT.

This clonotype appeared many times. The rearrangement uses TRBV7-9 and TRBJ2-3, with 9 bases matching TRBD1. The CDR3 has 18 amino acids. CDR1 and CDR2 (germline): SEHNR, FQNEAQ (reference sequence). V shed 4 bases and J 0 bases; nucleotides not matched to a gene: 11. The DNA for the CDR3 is TGTGCCAGCAGCTCGCGACAGGGGGGGAAGACTAGCACAGATACGCAGTATTTT. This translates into CASSSRQGGKTSTDTQYF.

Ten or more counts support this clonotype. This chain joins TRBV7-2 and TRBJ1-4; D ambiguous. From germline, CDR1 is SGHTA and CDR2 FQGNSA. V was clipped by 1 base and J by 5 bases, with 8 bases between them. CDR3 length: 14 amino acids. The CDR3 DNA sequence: TGTGCCAGCAGCTTAGATTTCCTAAATGAAAAACTGTTTTTT. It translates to CASSLDFLNEKLFF.

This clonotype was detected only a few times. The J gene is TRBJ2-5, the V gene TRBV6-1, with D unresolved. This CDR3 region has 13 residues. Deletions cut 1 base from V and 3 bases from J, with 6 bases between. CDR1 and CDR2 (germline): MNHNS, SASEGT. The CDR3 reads CASSEVIKETQYF. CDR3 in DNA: TGTGCCAGCAGTGAAGTGATTAAAGAGACCCAGTACTTC.

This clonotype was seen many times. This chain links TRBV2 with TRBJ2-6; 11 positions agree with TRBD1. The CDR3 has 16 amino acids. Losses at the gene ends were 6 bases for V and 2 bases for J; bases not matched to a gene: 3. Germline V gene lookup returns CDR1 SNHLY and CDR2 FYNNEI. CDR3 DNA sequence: TGTGCCAGCAGATTGGACAGGGGGCCTGGGGCCAACGTCCTGACTTTC. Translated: CASRLDRGPGANVLTF.

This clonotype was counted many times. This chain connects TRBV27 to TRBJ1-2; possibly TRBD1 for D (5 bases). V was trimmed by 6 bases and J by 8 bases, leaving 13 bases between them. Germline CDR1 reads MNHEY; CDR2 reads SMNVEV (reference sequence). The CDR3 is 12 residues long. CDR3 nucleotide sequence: TGTGCCAGCAGCACGGCAACAGGAGGCTACACCTTC. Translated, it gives CASSTATGGYTF.

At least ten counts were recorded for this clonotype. DNA of the CDR3: TGCAGTGCTAGAGGAATAGACACCTACCAAGAGACCCAGTACTTC. Its protein product is CSARGIDTYQETQYF. This chain joins TRBV20-1 and TRBJ2-5, with D unresolved. The V end was cut by 1 base, the J end by 0 bases, with 12 bases between. CDR3 length: 15 residues. The germline gives CDR1 DFQATT, CDR2 SNEGSKA (reference sequence).

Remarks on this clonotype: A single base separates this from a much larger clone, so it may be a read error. The CDR3 protein is CSVVMEANYGYTF. The CDR3 nucleotides are TGCAGCGTTGTGATGGAGGCTAACTATGGCTACACCTTC. This chain connects TRBV29-1 to TRBJ1-2; no clear D gene. The ends were cut back, 4 bases at V and 0 bases at J, with 9 bases in the middle. The CDR3 contains 13 residues. Germline lookup yields CDR1 SQVTM and CDR2 ANQGSEA.

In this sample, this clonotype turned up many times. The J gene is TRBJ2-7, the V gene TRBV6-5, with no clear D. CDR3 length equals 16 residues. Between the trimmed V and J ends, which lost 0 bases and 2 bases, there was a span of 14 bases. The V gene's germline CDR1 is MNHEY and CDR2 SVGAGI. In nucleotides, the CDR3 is TGTGCCAGCAGTTACTCGATCGTTACACCGACCTACGAGCAGTACTTC. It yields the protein CASSYSIVTPTYEQYF.

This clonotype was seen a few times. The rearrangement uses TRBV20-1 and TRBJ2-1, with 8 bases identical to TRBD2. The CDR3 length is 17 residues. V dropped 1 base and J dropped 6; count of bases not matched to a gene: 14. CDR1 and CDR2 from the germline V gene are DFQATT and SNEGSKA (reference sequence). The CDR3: CSARGVVRGTRANEQFF. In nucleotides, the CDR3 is TGCAGTGCTAGAGGAGTCGTACGCGGGACTAGAGCCAATGAGCAGTTCTTC.

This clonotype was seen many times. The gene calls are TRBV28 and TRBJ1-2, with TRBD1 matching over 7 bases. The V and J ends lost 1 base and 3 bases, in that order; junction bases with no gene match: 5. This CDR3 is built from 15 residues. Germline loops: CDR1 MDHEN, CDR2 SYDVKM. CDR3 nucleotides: TGTGCCAGCAGTTTATTTCAGGGGGAGGACTATGGCTACACCTTC. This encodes CASSLFQGEDYGYTF.

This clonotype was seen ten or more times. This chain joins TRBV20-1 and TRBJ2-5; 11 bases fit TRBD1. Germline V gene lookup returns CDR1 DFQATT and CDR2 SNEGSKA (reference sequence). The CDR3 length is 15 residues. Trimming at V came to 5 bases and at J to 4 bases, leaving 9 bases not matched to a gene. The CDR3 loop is CSARTGGDGRETQYF. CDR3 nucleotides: TGCAGTGCTCGGACAGGGGGCGATGGGAGAGAGACCCAGTACTTC.

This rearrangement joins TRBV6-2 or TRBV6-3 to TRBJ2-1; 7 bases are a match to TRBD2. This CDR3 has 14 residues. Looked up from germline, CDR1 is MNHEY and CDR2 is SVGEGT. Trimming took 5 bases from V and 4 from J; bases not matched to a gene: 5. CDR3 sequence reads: CASSGLVGYNEQFF. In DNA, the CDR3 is TGTGCCAGCAGTGGACTAGTAGGGTACAATGAGCAGTTCTTC.

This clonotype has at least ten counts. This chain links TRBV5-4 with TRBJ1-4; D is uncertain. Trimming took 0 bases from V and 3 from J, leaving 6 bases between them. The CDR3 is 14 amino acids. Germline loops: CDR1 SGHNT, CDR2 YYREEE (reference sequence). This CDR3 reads CASSLEQSNEKLFF. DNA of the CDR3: TGTGCCAGCAGCTTGGAGCAGTCTAATGAAAAACTGTTTTTT.

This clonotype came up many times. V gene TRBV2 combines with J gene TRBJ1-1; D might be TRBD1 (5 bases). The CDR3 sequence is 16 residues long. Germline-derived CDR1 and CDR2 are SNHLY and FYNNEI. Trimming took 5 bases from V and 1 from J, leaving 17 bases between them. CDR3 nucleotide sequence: TGTGCCAGCAGTATAGACTTGGGGGAGCAGAACACTGAAGCTTTCTTT. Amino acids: CASSIDLGEQNTEAFF. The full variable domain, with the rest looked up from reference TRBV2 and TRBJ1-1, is EPEVTQTPSHQVTQMGQEVILRCVPISNHLYFYWYRQILGQKVEFLVSFYNNEISEKSEIFDDQFSVERPDGSNFTLKIRSTKLEDSAMYFCASSIDLGEQNTEAFFGQGTRLTVV.

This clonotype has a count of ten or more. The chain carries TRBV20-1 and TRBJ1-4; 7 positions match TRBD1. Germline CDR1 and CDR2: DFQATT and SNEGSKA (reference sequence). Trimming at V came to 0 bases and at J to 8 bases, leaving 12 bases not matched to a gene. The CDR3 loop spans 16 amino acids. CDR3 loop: CSARDLLRDSREKLFF. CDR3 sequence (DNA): TGCAGTGCTAGAGATCTGTTACGGGACAGCAGAGAAAAACTGTTTTTT.

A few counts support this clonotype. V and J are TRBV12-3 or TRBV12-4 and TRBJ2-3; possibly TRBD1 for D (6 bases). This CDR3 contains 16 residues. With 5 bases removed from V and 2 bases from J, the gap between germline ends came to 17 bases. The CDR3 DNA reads TGTGCCAGCAGTGCCCCGGGACACCAAAACACAGATACGCAGTATTTT. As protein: CASSAPGHQNTDTQYF.

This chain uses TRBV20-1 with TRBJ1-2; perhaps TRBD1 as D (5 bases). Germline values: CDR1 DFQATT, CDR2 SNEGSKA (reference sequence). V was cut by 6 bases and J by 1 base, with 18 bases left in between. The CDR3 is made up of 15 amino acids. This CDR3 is CSAGGEGAVNYGYTF. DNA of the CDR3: TGCAGTGCCGGCGGCGAAGGGGCAGTTAACTATGGCTACACCTTC.

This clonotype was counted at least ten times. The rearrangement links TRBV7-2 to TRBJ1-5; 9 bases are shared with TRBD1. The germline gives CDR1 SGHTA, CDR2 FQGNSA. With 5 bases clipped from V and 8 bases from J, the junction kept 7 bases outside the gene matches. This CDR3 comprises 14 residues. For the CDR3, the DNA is TGTGCCAGCAGCCGACAGGGGGGGGTTGAGCCCCAGCATTTT. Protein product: CASSRQGGVEPQHF.

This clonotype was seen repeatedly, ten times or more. CDR3 bases: TGTGCCAGCAGCGTGACAGGTTTAAGCACAGATACGCAGTATTTT. It specifies CASSVTGLSTDTQYF. The gene calls are TRBV7-2 and TRBJ2-3, with D tentatively TRBD1 (6 bases). Looked up from germline, CDR1 is SGHTA and CDR2 is FQGNSA. Trimming removed 5 bases at V and 0 bases at J, with 12 bases between. There are 15 residues in the CDR3.

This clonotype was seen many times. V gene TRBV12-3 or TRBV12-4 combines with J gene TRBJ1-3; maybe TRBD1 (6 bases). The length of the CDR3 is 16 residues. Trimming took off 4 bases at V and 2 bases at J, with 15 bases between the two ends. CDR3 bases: TGTGCCAGCAGTTGGAGGGGGGGTTTTCCTGGAAACACCATATATTTT. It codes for CASSWRGGFPGNTIYF.

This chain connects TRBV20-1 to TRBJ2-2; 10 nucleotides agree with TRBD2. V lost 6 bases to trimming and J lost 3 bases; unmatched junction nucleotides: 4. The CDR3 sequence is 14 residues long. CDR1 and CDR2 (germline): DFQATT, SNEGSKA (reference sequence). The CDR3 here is CSASLAGDTGELFF. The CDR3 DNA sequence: TGCAGTGCAAGTCTAGCGGGGGACACCGGGGAGCTGTTTTTT.